A selection of T cell receptor beta chains follows, all from one sample in a study of OX40 agonist ivuxolimab in advanced cancers. The repertoire was sequenced with immunoSEQ multiplex PCR; TCRdb's copy has only in-frame clones and lacks some. This table has roughly 68,000 clones, about nine tenths appearing once. Sequenced material: CD4+ or CD8+ T cells sorted from blood, taken in a trial of the OX40 agonist ivuxolimab. The receptors originated from an adult with an advanced solid tumor such as melanoma, head and neck, liver or kidney cancer. Both conserved end residues are part of each CDR3. Each record gives: V gene, D gene, J gene, clone size, CDR3 protein, CDR3 DNA. D genes are given only for firm matches. Expanded clones get a size class; other rows say once, few or many, or leave the size out.

V gene: TRBV5-1
D gene: TRBD1
J gene: TRBJ2-7
clone size: NA
CDR3 protein: CASSTGTVSSYEQYF
CDR3 DNA: TGCGCCAGCAGCACTGGGACAGTTTCTTCCTACGAGCAGTACTTC

V gene: TRBV11-1
D gene: NA
J gene: TRBJ1-1
clone size: NA
CDR3 protein: CASSFLEATEAFF
CDR3 DNA: TGTGCCAGCAGCTTCCTGGAGGCCACTGAAGCTTTCTTT

V gene: TRBV5-4
D gene: NA
J gene: TRBJ2-5
clone size: once
CDR3 protein: CASSPVGYQETQYF
CDR3 DNA: TGTGCCAGCAGCCCAGTGGGTTACCAAGAGACCCAGTACTTC

V gene: TRBV11-2
D gene: NA
J gene: TRBJ2-2
clone size: NA
CDR3 protein: CASRPPWEDRPGEELFF
CDR3 DNA: TGTGCCAGCAGACCCCCTTGGGAGGACAGGCCGGGCGAGGAGCTGTTTTTT

V gene: TRBV18
D gene: TRBD1
J gene: TRBJ1-1
clone size: NA
CDR3 protein: CASSGQDNTEAFF
CDR3 DNA: TGTGCCAGCTCCGGACAGGATAACACTGAAGCTTTCTTT

V gene: TRBV6-6
D gene: NA
J gene: TRBJ2-3
clone size: NA
CDR3 protein: CASGAGQPTDTQYF
CDR3 DNA: TGTGCCAGCGGCGCGGGACAGCCCACAGATACGCAGTATTTT

V gene: TRBV6-1
D gene: NA
J gene: TRBJ1-5
clone size: few
CDR3 protein: CASSSREAQPQHF
CDR3 DNA: TGTGCCAGCAGTTCGAGGGAAGCTCAGCCCCAGCATTTT

V gene: TRBV7-2
D gene: TRBD1
J gene: TRBJ1-3
clone size: NA
CDR3 protein: CASSLRQGLLYSGNTIYF
CDR3 DNA: TGTGCCAGCAGCCTACGACAGGGCCTCCTATACTCTGGAAACACCATATATTTT

V gene: TRBV19
D gene: TRBD2
J gene: TRBJ2-7
clone size: NA
CDR3 protein: CASSMARGGTYEQYF
CDR3 DNA: TGTGCCAGTAGTATGGCGCGGGGGGGGACCTACGAGCAGTACTTC

V gene: TRBV5-1
D gene: NA
J gene: TRBJ2-3
clone size: NA
CDR3 protein: CASSLGRTDTQYF
CDR3 DNA: TGCGCCAGCAGCTTGGGACGCACAGATACGCAGTATTTT

V gene: TRBV28
D gene: TRBD2
J gene: TRBJ2-3
clone size: NA
CDR3 protein: CASSLGLAAQYF
CDR3 DNA: TGTGCCAGCAGTTTAGGTCTAGCGGCGCAGTATTTT

V gene: TRBV18
D gene: NA
J gene: TRBJ1-1
clone size: NA
CDR3 protein: CASSPGPTFEAFF
CDR3 DNA: TGTGCCAGCTCACCAGGACCTACCTTTGAAGCTTTCTTT

V gene: TRBV6-1
D gene: NA
J gene: TRBJ1-3
clone size: NA
CDR3 protein: CASSESFNTIYF
CDR3 DNA: TGTGCCAGCAGTGAAAGCTTCAACACCATATATTTT

V gene: TRBV27
D gene: NA
J gene: TRBJ1-1
clone size: NA
CDR3 protein: CASSRANTEAFF
CDR3 DNA: TGTGCCAGCAGTAGGGCGAACACTGAAGCTTTCTTT